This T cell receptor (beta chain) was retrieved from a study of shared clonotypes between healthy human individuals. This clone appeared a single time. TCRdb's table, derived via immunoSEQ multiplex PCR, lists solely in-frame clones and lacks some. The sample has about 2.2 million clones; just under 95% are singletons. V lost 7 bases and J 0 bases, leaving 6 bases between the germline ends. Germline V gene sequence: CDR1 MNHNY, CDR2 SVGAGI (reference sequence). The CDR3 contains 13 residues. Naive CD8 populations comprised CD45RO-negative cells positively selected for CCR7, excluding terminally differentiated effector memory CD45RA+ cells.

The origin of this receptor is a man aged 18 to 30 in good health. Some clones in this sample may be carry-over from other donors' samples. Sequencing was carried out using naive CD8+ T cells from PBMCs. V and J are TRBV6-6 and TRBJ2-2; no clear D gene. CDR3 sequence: CASTRTNTGELFF. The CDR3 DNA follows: TGTGCCAGCACCCGCACGAACACCGGGGAGCTGTTTTTT.